The rows below give T cell receptor beta chains drawn from one sample of a study of T cells in Graves' hyperthyroidism and ophthalmopathy. TCRdb re-called the multiplex PCR reads with MiXCR, one entry per CDR3 protein. The table has hundreds of thousands of distinct CDR3 sequences, under 20% seen once. The sequencing input was blood. These receptor sequences come from a woman between 18 and 29 years old with Graves' ophthalmopathy. The CDR3 runs from the conserved cysteine through the conserved F or W.

j_gene: TRBJ2-2
len: 17
v_gene: TRBV25-1
CDR3aa: CASSGVGDRVGTGELFF

j_gene: TRBJ2-3
len: 14
v_gene: TRBV7-9
CDR3aa: CASSLQRQGDTQYF

j_gene: TRBJ2-1
len: 14
v_gene: TRBV11-2
CDR3aa: CASRGSEPYNEQFF

j_gene: TRBJ2-3
len: 10
v_gene: TRBV10-3
CDR3aa: CATSGREQYF

j_gene: TRBJ2-3
len: 16
v_gene: TRBV10-1
CDR3aa: CASSEGRGGLTDTQYF

j_gene: TRBJ1-1
len: 11
v_gene: TRBV2
CDR3aa: CASEMNTEAFF

j_gene: TRBJ2-1
len: 17
v_gene: TRBV11-2
CDR3aa: CASSYHTPTSGRHEQFF

j_gene: TRBJ1-2
len: 14
v_gene: TRBV6-5
CDR3aa: CASSYQGRNYGYTF

j_gene: TRBJ1-2
len: 17
v_gene: TRBV19
CDR3aa: CASSISAGTVGNYGYTF

j_gene: TRBJ2-5
len: 14
v_gene: TRBV12-3/TRBV12-4
CDR3aa: CASSWRLAGETQYF

j_gene: TRBJ1-5
len: 15
v_gene: TRBV7-9
CDR3aa: CASSLGDGSNQPQHF

j_gene: TRBJ1-5
len: 14
v_gene: TRBV7-2
CDR3aa: CASSLWDSNQPQHF

j_gene: TRBJ2-1
len: 16
v_gene: TRBV18
CDR3aa: CASSPRPAGLSNEQFF

j_gene: TRBJ2-1
len: 15
v_gene: TRBV30
CDR3aa: CAWDTSGISYDEQFF

j_gene: TRBJ2-2
len: 17
v_gene: TRBV20-1
CDR3aa: CSARGLPLKANTGELFF

j_gene: TRBJ1-2
len: 13
v_gene: TRBV27
CDR3aa: CASSLSEFYGYTF

j_gene: TRBJ1-1
len: 11
v_gene: TRBV20-1
CDR3aa: CSGTAYTEAFF

j_gene: TRBJ1-2
len: 15
v_gene: TRBV27
CDR3aa: CASSSNKGFHYGYTF

j_gene: TRBJ2-3
len: 20
v_gene: TRBV28
CDR3aa: CASSRNGTTEYVYHTDTQYF

j_gene: TRBJ2-5
len: 21
v_gene: TRBV20-1
CDR3aa: CSARDVLGGTSGGQLQETQYF

j_gene: TRBJ2-1
len: 15
v_gene: TRBV12-3/TRBV12-4
CDR3aa: CASSSRISSYNEQFF

j_gene: TRBJ1-1
len: 17
v_gene: TRBV12-3/TRBV12-4
CDR3aa: CASSFPREGHGNTEAFF

j_gene: TRBJ2-2
len: 15
v_gene: TRBV6-1
CDR3aa: CASSAGTSNTGELFF

j_gene: TRBJ2-7
len: 16
v_gene: TRBV11-2
CDR3aa: CASSLVSGGMGYEQYF

j_gene: TRBJ1-4
len: 15
v_gene: TRBV28
CDR3aa: CASSIPTGGNEKLFF

j_gene: TRBJ1-2
len: 13
v_gene: TRBV13
CDR3aa: CASSFGRGDGYTF

j_gene: TRBJ2-7
len: 14
v_gene: TRBV12-3/TRBV12-4
CDR3aa: CASRSGGASYEQYF

j_gene: TRBJ1-2
len: 12
v_gene: TRBV12-3/TRBV12-4
CDR3aa: CASSPYDYGYTF

j_gene: TRBJ2-7
len: 14
v_gene: TRBV10-3
CDR3aa: CAISDLDIRYEQYF

j_gene: TRBJ2-1
len: 14
v_gene: TRBV5-1
CDR3aa: CASSLADRRNEQFF

j_gene: TRBJ2-1
len: 12
v_gene: TRBV3-1
CDR3aa: CASSQTSNERFF

j_gene: TRBJ1-1
len: 15
v_gene: TRBV2
CDR3aa: CASSERPGGGTEAFF

j_gene: TRBJ1-2
len: 12
v_gene: TRBV28
CDR3aa: CASSWPGNGYTF

j_gene: TRBJ2-1
len: 18
v_gene: TRBV7-6
CDR3aa: CASSLDGLAGRPYNEQFF

j_gene: TRBJ1-2
len: 14
v_gene: TRBV28
CDR3aa: CASSLRLAAYGYTF

j_gene: TRBJ2-1
len: 14
v_gene: TRBV5-1
CDR3aa: CASRDRVVIHEQFF

j_gene: TRBJ1-2
len: 15
v_gene: TRBV6-6
CDR3aa: CASSYRGIGEGGYTF

j_gene: TRBJ1-5
len: 14
v_gene: TRBV30
CDR3aa: CAWTLTASNQPQHF

j_gene: TRBJ1-2
len: 14
v_gene: TRBV6-5
CDR3aa: CASSYGSANYGYTF

j_gene: TRBJ2-3
len: 18
v_gene: TRBV9
CDR3aa: CASSVGTSGGQISDTQYF

j_gene: TRBJ2-3
len: 12
v_gene: TRBV7-9
CDR3aa: CASSSITDTQYF